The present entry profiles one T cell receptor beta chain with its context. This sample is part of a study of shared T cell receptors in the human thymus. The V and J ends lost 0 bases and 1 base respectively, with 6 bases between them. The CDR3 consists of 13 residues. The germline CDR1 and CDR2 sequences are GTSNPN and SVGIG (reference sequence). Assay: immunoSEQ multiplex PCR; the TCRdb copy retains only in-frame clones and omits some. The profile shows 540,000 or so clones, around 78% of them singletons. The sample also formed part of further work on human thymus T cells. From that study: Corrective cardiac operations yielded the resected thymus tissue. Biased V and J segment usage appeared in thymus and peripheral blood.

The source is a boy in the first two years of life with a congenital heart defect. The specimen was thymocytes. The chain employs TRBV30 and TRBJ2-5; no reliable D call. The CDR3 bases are TGTGCCTGGAGTGTCCCCGGCCAAGAGACCCAGTACTTC. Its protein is CAWSVPGQETQYF.